This TCR beta chain emerged from a study of T cells in Graves' hyperthyroidism and ophthalmopathy. Graves' hyperthyroidism showing no ophthalmopathy progression within 18 months was considered stable. Patients aged 18 to 65 had newly diagnosed hyperthyroidism of under 2 months' duration. A patient was excluded if there was uncontrolled infection, other autoimmune disease, pregnancy or lactation. Each 10 ml fresh peripheral blood draw supplied the PBMCs. CDR1 and CDR2 from the germline V gene are LGHNA and YNFKEQ. Between the trimmed V and J ends, which lost 0 bases and 1 base, there was a span of 13 bases. The CDR3 is 17 residues long. RNA transcripts served as the template for amplifying TCR beta CDR3 regions. HTBI primers drove first-round RT-PCR of the TCR CDR3. TCRdb re-analysed the multiplex PCR reads in MiXCR, keeping a single row per CDR3 protein. The table records about 700,000 distinct CDR3 sequences, about 14% of them present only once.

Sample: blood. The receptor was isolated from a woman between 18 and 30 years old with Graves' hyperthyroidism. The chain couples TRBV4-2 to TRBJ2-1; D might be TRBD2 (5 bases). This CDR3 is CASSQEGLATSYNEQFF. The CDR3 region has the DNA TGTGCCAGCAGCCAAGAAGGGCTAGCCACTTCCTACAATGAGCAGTTCTTC.